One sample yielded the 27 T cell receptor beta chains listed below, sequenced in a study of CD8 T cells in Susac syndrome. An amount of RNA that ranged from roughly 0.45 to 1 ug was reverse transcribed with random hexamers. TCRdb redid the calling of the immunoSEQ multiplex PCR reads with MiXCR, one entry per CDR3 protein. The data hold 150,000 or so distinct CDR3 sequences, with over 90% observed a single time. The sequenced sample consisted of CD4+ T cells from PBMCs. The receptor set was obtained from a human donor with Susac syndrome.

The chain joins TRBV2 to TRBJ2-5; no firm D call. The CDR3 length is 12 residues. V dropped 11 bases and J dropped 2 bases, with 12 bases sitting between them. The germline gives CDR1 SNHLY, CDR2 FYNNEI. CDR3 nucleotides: TGTGCCTCCGGTAACACACAAGAGACCCAGTACTTC. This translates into CASGNTQETQYF.

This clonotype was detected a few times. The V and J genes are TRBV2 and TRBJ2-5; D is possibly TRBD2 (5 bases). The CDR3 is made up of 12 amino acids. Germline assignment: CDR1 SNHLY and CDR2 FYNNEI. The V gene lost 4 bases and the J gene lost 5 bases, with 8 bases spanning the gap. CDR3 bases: TGTGCCAGCAGTGTACGGGGTGAGACCCAGTACTTC. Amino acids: CASSVRGETQYF.

In DNA form, the CDR3 reads TGTGCCAGCAGCGAAGCAGGGGTTGGCAATCAGCCCCAGCATTTT. It is translated as CASSEAGVGNQPQHF. The chain recombines TRBV3-1 with TRBJ1-5; a possible D gene is TRBD1 (6 bases). The CDR3 extends over 15 amino acids. Germline CDR1 reads LGHDT; CDR2 reads YNNKEL (reference sequence). V lost 5 bases to trimming and J lost 2 bases, with 13 bases between them.

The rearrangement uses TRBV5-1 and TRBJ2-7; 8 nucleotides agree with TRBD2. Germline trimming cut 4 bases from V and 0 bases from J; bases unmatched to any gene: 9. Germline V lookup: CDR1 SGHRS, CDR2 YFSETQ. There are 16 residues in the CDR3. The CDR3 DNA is TGCGCCAGCAGCCCGGGGGGGACATCGAGCTCCTACGAGCAGTACTTC. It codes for CASSPGGTSSSYEQYF.

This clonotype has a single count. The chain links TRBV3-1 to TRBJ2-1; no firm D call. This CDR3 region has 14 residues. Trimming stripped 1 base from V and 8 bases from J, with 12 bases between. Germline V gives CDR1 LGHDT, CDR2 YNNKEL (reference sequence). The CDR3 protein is CASSQVLGTYEQFF. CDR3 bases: TGTGCCAGCAGCCAAGTCCTCGGTACGTATGAGCAGTTCTTC.

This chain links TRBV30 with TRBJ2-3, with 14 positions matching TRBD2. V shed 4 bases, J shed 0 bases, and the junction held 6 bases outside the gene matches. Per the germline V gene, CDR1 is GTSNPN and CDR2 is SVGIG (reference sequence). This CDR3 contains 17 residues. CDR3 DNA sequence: TGTGCCTGGATGGGGACTAGCGGGAGTGGTAGCACAGATACGCAGTATTTT. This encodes CAWMGTSGSGSTDTQYF.

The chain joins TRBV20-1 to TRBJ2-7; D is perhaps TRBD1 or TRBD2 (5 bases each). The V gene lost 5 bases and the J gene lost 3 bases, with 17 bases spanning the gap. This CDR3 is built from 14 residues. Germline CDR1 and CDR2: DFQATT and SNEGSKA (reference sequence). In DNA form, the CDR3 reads TGCAGTGCTTTCCTCCGGGACGGCGGCTACGAGCAGTACTTC. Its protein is CSAFLRDGGYEQYF.

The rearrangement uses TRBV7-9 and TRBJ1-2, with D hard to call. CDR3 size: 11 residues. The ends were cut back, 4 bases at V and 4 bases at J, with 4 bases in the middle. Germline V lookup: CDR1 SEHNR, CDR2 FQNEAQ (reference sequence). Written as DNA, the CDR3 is TGTGCCAGCAGCTGGGGCTATGGCTACACCTTC. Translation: CASSWGYGYTF.

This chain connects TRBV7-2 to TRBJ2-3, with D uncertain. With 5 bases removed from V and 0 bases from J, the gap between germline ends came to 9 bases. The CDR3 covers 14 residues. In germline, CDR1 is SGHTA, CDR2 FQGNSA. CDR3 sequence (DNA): TGTGCCAGCAGCCCTTACTCCAGCACAGATACGCAGTATTTT. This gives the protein CASSPYSSTDTQYF.

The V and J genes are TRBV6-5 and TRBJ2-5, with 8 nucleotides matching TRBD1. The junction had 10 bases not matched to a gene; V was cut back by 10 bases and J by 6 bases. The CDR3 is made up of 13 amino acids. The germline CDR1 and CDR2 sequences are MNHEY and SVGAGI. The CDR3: CATRRDRGQTQYF. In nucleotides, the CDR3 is TGTGCCACCAGGCGCGACAGGGGACAGACCCAGTACTTC.

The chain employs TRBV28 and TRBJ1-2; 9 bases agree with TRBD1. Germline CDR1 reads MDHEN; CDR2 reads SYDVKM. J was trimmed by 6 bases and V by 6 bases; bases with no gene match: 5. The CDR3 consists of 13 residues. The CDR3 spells CASSLTGGNGYTF. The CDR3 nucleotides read TGTGCCAGCAGCCTGACAGGGGGGAATGGCTACACCTTC.

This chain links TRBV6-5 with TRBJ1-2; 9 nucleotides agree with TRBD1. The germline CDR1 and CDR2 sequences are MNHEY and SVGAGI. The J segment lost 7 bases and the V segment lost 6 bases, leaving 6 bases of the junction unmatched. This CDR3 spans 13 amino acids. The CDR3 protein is CASSRTGGSGYTF. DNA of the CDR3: TGTGCCAGCAGCCGCACAGGGGGCTCTGGCTACACCTTC.

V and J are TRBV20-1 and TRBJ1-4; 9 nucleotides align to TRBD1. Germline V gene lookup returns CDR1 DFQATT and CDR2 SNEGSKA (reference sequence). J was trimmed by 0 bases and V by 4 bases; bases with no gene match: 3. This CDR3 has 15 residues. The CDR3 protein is CSATGTGPTNEKLFF. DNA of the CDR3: TGCAGTGCTACCGGGACAGGGCCAACTAATGAAAAACTGTTTTTT.

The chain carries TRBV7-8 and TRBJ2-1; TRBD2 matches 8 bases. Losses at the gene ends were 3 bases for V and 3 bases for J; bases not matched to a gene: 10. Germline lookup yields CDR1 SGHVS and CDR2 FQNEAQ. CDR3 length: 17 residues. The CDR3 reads CASSFHRLAGGYNEQFF. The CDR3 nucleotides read TGTGCCAGCAGCTTCCACAGGTTGGCGGGAGGCTACAATGAGCAGTTCTTC. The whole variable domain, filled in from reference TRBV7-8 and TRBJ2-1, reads GAGVSQSPRYKVAKRGQDVALRCDPISGHVSLFWYQQALGQGPEFLTYFQNEAQLDKSGLPSDRFFAERPEGSVSTLKIQRTQQEDSAVYLCASSFHRLAGGYNEQFFGPGTRLTVL.

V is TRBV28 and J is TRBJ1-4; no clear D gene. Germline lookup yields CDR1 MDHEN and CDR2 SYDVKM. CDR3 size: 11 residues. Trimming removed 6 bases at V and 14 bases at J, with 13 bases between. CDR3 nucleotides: TGTGCCAGCAGCTCCCAATTGGGTCTGTTTTTT. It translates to CASSSQLGLFF.

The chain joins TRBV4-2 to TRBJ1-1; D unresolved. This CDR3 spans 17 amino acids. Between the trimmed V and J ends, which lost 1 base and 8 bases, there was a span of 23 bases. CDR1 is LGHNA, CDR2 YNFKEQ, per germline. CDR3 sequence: CASSQVRAQLVLGEAFF. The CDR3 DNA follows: TGTGCCAGCAGCCAAGTTCGGGCCCAACTAGTGTTGGGGGAAGCTTTCTTT.

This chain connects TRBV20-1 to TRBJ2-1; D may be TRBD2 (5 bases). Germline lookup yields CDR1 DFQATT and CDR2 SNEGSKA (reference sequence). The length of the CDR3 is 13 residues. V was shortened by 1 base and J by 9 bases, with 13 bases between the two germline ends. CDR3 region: CSARAPGSGEQFF. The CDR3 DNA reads TGCAGTGCTAGAGCACCGGGATCTGGTGAGCAGTTCTTC.

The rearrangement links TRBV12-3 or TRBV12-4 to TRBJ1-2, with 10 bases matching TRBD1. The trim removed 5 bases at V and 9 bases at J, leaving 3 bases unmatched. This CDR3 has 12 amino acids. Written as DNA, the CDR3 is TGTGCCAGCAGTGGGGACAGGGGAAGCTACACCTTC. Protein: CASSGDRGSYTF.

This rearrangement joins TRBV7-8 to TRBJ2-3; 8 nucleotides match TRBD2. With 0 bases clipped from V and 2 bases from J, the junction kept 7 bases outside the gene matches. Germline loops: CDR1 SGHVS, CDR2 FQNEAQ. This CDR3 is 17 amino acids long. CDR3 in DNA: TGTGCCAGCAGCTTAGCGCGGATAGCGGGGACCACAGATACGCAGTATTTT. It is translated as CASSLARIAGTTDTQYF.

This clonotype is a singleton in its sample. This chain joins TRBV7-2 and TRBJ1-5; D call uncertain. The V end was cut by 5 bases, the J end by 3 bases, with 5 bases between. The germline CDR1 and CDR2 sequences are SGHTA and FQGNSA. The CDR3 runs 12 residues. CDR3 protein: CASSPFNQPQHF. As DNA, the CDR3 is TGTGCCAGCAGCCCTTTCAATCAGCCCCAGCATTTT. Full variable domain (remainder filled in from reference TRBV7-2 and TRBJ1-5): GAGVSQSPSNKVTEKGKDVELRCDPISGHTALYWYRQSLGQGLEFLIYFQGNSAPDKSGLPSDRFSAERTGGSVSTLTIQRTQQEDSAVYLCASSPFNQPQHFGDGTRLSIL.

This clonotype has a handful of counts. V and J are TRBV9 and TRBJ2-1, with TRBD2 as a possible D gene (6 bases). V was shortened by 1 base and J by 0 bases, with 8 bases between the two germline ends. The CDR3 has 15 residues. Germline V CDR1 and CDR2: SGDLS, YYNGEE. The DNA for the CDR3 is TGTGCCAGCAGCGTACGGGAGAGCTCCTACAATGAGCAGTTCTTC. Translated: CASSVRESSYNEQFF.

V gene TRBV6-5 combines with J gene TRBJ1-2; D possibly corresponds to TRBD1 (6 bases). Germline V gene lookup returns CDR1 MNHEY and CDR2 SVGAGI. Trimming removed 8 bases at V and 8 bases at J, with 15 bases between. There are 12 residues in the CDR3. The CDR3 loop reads CASPNSGAGYTF. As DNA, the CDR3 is TGTGCCAGCCCTAACTCAGGGGCCGGCTACACCTTC.

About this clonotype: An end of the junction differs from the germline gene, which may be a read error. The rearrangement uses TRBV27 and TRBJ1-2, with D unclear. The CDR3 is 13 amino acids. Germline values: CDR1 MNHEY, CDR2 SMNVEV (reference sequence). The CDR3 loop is CASRARSFYDYTF. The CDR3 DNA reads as TGTGCCAGCAGAGCCAGGAGTTTCTATGACTACACCTTC.

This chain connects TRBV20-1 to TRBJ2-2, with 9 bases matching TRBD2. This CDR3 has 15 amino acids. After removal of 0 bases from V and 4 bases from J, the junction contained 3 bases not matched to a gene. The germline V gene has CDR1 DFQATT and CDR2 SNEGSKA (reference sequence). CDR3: CSARDGGRATGELFF. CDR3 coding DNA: TGCAGTGCTAGAGACGGCGGGAGGGCCACCGGGGAGCTGTTTTTT.

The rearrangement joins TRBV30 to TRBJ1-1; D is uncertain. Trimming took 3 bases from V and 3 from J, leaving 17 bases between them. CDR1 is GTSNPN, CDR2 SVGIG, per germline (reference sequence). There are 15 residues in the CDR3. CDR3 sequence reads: CAWRGGKTAHTEAFF. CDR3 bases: TGTGCCTGGAGGGGCGGTAAAACAGCCCACACTGAAGCTTTCTTT.

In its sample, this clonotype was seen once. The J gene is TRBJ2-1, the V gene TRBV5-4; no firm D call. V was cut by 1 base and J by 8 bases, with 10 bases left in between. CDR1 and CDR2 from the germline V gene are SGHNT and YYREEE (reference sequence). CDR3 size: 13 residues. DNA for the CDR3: TGTGCCAGCAGCTTGCATCCTAAGGATGAGCAGTTCTTC. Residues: CASSLHPKDEQFF. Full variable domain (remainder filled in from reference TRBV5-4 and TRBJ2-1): ETGVTQSPTHLIKTRGQQVTLRCSSQSGHNTVSWYQQALGQGPQFIFQYYREEENGRGNFPPRFSGLQFPNYSSELNVNALELDDSALYLCASSLHPKDEQFFGPGTRLTVL.

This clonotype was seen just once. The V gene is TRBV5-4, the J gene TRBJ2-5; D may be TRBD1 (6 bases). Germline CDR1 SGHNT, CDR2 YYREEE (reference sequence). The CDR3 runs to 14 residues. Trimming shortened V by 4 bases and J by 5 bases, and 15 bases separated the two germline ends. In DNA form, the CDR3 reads TGTGCCAGCAGCGCCCAGACAGGACTTGAGACCCAGTACTTC. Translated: CASSAQTGLETQYF.